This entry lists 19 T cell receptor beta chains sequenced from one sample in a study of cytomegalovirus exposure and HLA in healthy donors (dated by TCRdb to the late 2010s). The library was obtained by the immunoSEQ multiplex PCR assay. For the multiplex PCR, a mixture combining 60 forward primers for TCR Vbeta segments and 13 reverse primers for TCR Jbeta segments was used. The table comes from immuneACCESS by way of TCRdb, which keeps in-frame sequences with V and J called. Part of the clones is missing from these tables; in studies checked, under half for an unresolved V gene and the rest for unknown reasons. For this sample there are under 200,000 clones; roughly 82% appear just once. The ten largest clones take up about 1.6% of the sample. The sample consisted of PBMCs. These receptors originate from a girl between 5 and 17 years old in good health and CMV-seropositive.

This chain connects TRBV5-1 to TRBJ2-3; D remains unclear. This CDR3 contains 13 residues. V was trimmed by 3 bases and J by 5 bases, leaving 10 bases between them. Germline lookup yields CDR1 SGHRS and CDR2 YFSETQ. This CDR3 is CASSSRSRDTQYF. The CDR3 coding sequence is TGCGCCAGCAGCTCACGTAGCCGAGATACGCAGTATTTT.

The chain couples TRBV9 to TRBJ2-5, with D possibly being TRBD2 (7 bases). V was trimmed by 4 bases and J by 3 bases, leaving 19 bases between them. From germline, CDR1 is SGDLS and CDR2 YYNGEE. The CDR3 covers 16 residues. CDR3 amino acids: CASSPKLGRGEETQYF. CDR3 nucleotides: TGTGCCAGCAGCCCAAAACTGGGGAGGGGGGAAGAGACCCAGTACTTC. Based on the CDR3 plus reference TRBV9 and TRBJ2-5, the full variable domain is DSGVTQTPKHLITATGQRVTLRCSPRSGDLSVYWYQQSLDQGLQFLIQYYNGEERAKGNILERFSAQQFPDLHSELNLSSLELGDSALYFCASSPKLGRGEETQYFGPGTRLLVL.

The CDR3 spells CASSSFYRNTEAFF. CDR3 DNA sequence: TGTGCCAGCAGTTCCTTTTATCGGAACACTGAAGCTTTCTTT. The rearrangement uses TRBV6-5 and TRBJ1-1; D remains unclear. Trimming shortened V by 4 bases and J by 1 base, and 10 bases separated the two germline ends. The CDR3 contains 14 residues. Germline assignment: CDR1 MNHEY and CDR2 SVGAGI.

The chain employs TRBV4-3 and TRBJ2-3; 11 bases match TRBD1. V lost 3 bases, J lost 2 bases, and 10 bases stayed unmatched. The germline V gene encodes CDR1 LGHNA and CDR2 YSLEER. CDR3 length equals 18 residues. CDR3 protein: CASSQDKGQGVLTDTQYF. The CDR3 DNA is TGCGCCAGCAGCCAGGACAAGGGACAGGGGGTCCTCACAGATACGCAGTATTTT.

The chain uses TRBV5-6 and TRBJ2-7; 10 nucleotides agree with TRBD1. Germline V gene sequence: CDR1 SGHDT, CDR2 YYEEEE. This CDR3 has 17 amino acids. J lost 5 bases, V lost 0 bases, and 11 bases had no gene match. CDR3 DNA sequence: TGTGCCAGCAGCTTGGTATCGGTGCCGGGACAGGGGAACGAGCAGTACTTC. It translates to CASSLVSVPGQGNEQYF.

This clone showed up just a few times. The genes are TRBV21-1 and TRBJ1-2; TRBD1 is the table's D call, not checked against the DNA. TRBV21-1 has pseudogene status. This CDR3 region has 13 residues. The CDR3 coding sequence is TGTGCCAGCAGCATAGGGGGATTCTATGGCTACACCTTC. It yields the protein CASSIGGFYGYTF.

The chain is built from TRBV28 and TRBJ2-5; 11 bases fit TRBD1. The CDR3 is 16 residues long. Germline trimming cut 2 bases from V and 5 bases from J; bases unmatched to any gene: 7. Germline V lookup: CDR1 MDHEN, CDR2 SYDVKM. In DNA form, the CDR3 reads TGTGCCAGCAGTTTAGTAGGACAGGGGGCGCGGGAGACCCAGTACTTC. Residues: CASSLVGQGARETQYF.

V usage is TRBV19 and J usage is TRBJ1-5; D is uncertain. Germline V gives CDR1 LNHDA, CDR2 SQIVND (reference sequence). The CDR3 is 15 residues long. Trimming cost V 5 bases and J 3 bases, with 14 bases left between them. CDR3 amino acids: CASSDTGGPNQPQHF. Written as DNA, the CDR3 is TGTGCCAGTAGTGACACGGGAGGGCCCAATCAGCCCCAGCATTTT. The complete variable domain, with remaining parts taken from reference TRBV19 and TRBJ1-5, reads DGGITQSPKYLFRKEGQNVTLSCEQNLNHDAMYWYRQDPGQGLRLIYYSQIVNDFQKGDIAEGYSVSREKKESFPLTVTSAQKNPTAFYLCASSDTGGPNQPQHFGDGTRLSIL.

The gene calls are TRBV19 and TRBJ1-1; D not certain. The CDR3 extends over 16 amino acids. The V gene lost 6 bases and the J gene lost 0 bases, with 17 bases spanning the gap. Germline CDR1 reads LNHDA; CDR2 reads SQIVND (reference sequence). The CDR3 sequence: CASRRILWPLNTEAFF. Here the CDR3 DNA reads TGTGCCAGTAGACGAATCCTCTGGCCATTGAACACTGAAGCTTTCTTT.

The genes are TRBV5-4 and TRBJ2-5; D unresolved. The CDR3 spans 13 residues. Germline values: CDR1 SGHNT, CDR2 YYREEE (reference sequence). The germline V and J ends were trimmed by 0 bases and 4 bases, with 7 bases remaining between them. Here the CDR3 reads CASSLDPGETQYF. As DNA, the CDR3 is TGTGCCAGCAGCTTGGATCCAGGAGAGACCCAGTACTTC.

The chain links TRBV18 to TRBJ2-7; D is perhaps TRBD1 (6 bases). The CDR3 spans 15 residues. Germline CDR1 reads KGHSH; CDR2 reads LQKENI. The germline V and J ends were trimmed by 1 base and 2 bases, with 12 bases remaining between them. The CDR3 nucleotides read TGTGCCAGCTCACCACAGAACAGGGACGCCTACGAGCAGTACTTC. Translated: CASSPQNRDAYEQYF.

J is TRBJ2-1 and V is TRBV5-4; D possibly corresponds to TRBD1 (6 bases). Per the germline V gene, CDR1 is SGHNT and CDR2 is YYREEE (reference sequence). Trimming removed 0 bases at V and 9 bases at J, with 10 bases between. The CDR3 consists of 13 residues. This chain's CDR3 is CASSLARDTEQFF. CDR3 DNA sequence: TGTGCCAGCAGCTTGGCCAGGGACACTGAGCAGTTCTTC. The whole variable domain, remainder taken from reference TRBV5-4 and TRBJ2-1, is ETGVTQSPTHLIKTRGQQVTLRCSSQSGHNTVSWYQQALGQGPQFIFQYYREEENGRGNFPPRFSGLQFPNYSSELNVNALELDDSALYLCASSLARDTEQFFGPGTRLTVL.

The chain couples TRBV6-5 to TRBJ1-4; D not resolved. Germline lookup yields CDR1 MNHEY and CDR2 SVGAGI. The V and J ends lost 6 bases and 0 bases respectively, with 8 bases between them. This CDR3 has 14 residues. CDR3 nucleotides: TGTGCCAGCAGAAGCACAGCAACTAATGAAAAACTGTTTTTT. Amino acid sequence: CASRSTATNEKLFF.

In nucleotides, the CDR3 is TGTGCCAGCAGTTACCGGGGAAGGATATATTTT. It encodes CASSYRGRIYF. The rearrangement uses TRBV6-5 and TRBJ1-3; D gene ambiguous. The CDR3 contains 11 residues. V dropped 2 bases and J dropped 13 bases, with 9 bases sitting between them. Germline V gene sequence: CDR1 MNHEY, CDR2 SVGAGI.

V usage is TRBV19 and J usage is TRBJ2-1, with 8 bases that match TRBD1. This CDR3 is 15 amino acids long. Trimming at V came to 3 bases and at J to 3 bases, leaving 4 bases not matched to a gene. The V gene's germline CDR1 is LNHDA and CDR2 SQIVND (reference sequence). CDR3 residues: CASSIGQGIYNEQFF. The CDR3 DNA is TGTGCCAGTAGTATCGGACAGGGAATCTACAATGAGCAGTTCTTC.

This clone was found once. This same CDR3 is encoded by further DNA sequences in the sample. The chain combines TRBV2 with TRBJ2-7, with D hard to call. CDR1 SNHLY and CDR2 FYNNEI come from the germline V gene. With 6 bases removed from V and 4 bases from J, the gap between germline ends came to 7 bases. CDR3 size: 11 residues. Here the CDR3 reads CASSARYEQYF. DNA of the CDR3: TGTGCCAGCAGCGCTCGGTACGAGCAGTACTTC.

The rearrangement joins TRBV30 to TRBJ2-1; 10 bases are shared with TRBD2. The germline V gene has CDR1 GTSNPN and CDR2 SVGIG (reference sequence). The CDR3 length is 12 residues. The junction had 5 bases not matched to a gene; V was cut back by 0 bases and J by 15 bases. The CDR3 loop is CAWSVIASGGFF. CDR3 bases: TGTGCCTGGAGTGTAATTGCTAGCGGGGGGTTCTTC.

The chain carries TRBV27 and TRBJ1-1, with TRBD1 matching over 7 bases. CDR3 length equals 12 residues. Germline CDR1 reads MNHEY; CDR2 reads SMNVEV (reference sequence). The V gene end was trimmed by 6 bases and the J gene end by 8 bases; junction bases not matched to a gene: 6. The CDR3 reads CASRRTGYEAFF. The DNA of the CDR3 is TGTGCCAGCAGGAGGACAGGCTACGAAGCTTTCTTT.

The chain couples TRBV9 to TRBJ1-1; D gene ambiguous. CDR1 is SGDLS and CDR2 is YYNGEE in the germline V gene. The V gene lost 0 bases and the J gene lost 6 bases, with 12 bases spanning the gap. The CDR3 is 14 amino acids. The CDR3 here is CASSVVENGAEAFF. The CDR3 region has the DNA TGTGCCAGCAGCGTAGTAGAGAACGGGGCTGAAGCTTTCTTT.